These 15 T cell receptor beta chains were all obtained from the same sample, sequenced in a study of blood T cell repertoires in COVID-19. Clones were sequenced by immunoSEQ multiplex PCR, and TCRdb holds only the in-frame ones, with some missing. The sample has under 300,000 clones, roughly 85% seen once. Specimen: peripheral blood. The receptor set was obtained from a woman aged 18-30 years with acute or convalescent COVID-19.

V gene TRBV30 combines with J gene TRBJ2-3; possible D gene TRBD1, 6 bases. The CDR3 contains 20 residues. V was pared by 2 bases and J by 2 bases, with 29 bases between. Per germline, CDR1 GTSNPN and CDR2 SVGIG (reference sequence). For the CDR3, the DNA is TGTGCCTGGAGTCCACTAAATATGCGATGGGACATAATAAACACAGATACGCAGTATTTT. It specifies CAWSPLNMRWDIINTDTQYF.

This rearrangement joins TRBV9 to TRBJ2-1, with D uncertain. Germline V gives CDR1 SGDLS, CDR2 YYNGEE. V lost 4 bases to trimming and J lost 9 bases, with 11 bases between them. The CDR3 sequence is 12 residues long. The CDR3 reads CASSLPVSEQFF. The CDR3, as DNA: TGTGCCAGCAGCTTACCGGTGAGTGAGCAGTTCTTC.

The chain recombines TRBV12-3 or TRBV12-4 with TRBJ2-2; D is perhaps TRBD2 (6 bases). With 5 bases removed from V and 5 bases from J, the gap between germline ends came to 9 bases. The CDR3 has 13 amino acids. The CDR3 here is CASSMEGTGELFF. CDR3 coding DNA: TGTGCCAGCAGTATGGAGGGAACCGGGGAGCTGTTTTTT.

The genes are TRBV6-2 or TRBV6-3 and TRBJ2-1; 8 bases are shared with TRBD2. The trim removed 6 bases at V and 3 bases at J, leaving 7 bases unmatched. The germline V gene encodes CDR1 MNHEY and CDR2 SVGEGT. The CDR3 covers 15 residues. The CDR3 protein is CASSPSGRGYNEQFF. For the CDR3, the DNA is TGTGCCAGCAGCCCAAGCGGGAGAGGCTACAATGAGCAGTTCTTC.

The J gene is TRBJ2-5, the V gene TRBV3-1 (or the pseudogene TRBV3-2); TRBD1 might be the D (6 bases). The V end was cut by 0 bases, the J end by 0 bases, with 14 bases between. The V gene's germline CDR1 is LGHDT and CDR2 YNNKEL (reference sequence). The CDR3 is made up of 17 amino acids. CDR3 sequence (DNA): TGTGCCAGCAGCCAAGATGTTCTAGGGACATACCAAGAGACCCAGTACTTC. It is translated as CASSQDVLGTYQETQYF.

The rearrangement links TRBV2 to TRBJ1-3, with a weak D call TRBD1 (6 bases). The germline V and J ends were trimmed by 3 bases and 4 bases, with 10 bases remaining between them. CDR3 length equals 14 residues. Germline CDR1 SNHLY, CDR2 FYNNEI. In DNA form, the CDR3 reads TGTGCCAGCAGTGAGGGGGCAGGAGGAAACACCATATATTTT. Translation: CASSEGAGGNTIYF.

This clone has more than one count but fewer than ten. The CDR3, as DNA: TGTGCCATCAGTGAATGGGAGGGCACTGAAGCTTTCTTT. Translating gives CAISEWEGTEAFF. This chain joins TRBV10-3 and TRBJ1-1; D ambiguous. Per the germline V gene, CDR1 is ENHRY and CDR2 is SYGVKD. CDR3 length equals 13 residues. Trimming pared 3 bases from V and 4 bases from J, leaving 9 bases between.

This chain uses TRBV9 with TRBJ2-2; 13 bases map to TRBD2. Looked up from germline, CDR1 is SGDLS and CDR2 is YYNGEE. V lost 0 bases to trimming and J lost 4 bases; unmatched junction nucleotides: 3. CDR3 length equals 17 residues. CDR3: CASSVGGLAGVTGELFF. In nucleotides, the CDR3 is TGTGCCAGCAGCGTAGGCGGACTAGCGGGAGTCACCGGGGAGCTGTTTTTT.

The rearrangement uses TRBV7-2 and TRBJ2-7; tentative D call: TRBD1 (7 bases). With 1 base removed from V and 3 bases from J, the gap between germline ends came to 13 bases. The CDR3 length is 15 residues. From germline, CDR1 is SGHTA and CDR2 FQGNSA. CDR3 nucleotide sequence: TGTGCCAGCAGCTTAGTGGCAGGGGGGAGCTACGAGCAGTACTTC. Residues: CASSLVAGGSYEQYF. Based on the CDR3 plus reference TRBV7-2 and TRBJ2-7, the full variable domain is GAGVSQSPSNKVTEKGKDVELRCDPISGHTALYWYRQSLGQGLEFLIYFQGNSAPDKSGLPSDRFSAERTGGSVSTLTIQRTQQEDSAVYLCASSLVAGGSYEQYFGPGTRLTVT.

This clone was picked up a small number of times. The rearrangement joins TRBV18 to TRBJ2-2; TRBD2 matches 7 bases. J was trimmed by 4 bases and V by 4 bases; bases with no gene match: 6. The CDR3 is 15 amino acids. Per the germline V gene, CDR1 is KGHSH and CDR2 is LQKENI. The CDR3 nucleotides are TGTGCCAGCTCACAATTCAGCGGGGTCACCGGGGAGCTGTTTTTT. Residues: CASSQFSGVTGELFF.

The chain links TRBV18 to TRBJ1-6; 9 nucleotides line up with TRBD1. After removal of 4 bases from V and 8 bases from J, the junction contained 3 bases not matched to a gene. The CDR3 spans 14 residues. From germline, CDR1 is KGHSH and CDR2 LQKENI. CDR3 loop: CASSRTGVDSPLHF. CDR3 nucleotide sequence: TGTGCCAGCTCACGGACAGGGGTTGATTCACCCCTCCACTTT.

This chain connects TRBV19 to TRBJ2-4; 8 bases align to TRBD1. The CDR3 has 15 residues. CDR1 is LNHDA, CDR2 SQIVND, per germline (reference sequence). Losses at the gene ends were 3 bases for V and 7 bases for J; bases not matched to a gene: 8. The CDR3 protein is CASSIGTGFGNIQYF. Written as DNA, the CDR3 is TGTGCCAGTAGTATCGGGACAGGATTTGGGAACATTCAGTACTTC.

This sequence joins TRBV24-1 and TRBJ2-5, with TRBD2 as a possible D gene (6 bases). Trimming removed 8 bases from V and 1 base from J, with 16 bases in between. This CDR3 is built from 15 residues. Germline V gene data show CDR1 as KGHDR and CDR2 as SFDVKD. The CDR3: CATKGTSSGQETQYF. CDR3 DNA: TGTGCCACCAAAGGAACCAGTAGCGGCCAAGAGACCCAGTACTTC.

The chain links TRBV28 to TRBJ2-7; D perhaps matches TRBD2 (6 bases). This CDR3 is built from 15 residues. The germline V and J ends were trimmed by 10 bases and 5 bases, with 24 bases remaining between them. Germline assignment: CDR1 MDHEN and CDR2 SYDVKM. The CDR3 DNA reads as TGTGCCACCGACGATGGGGCCGGGAGTGATAACGAGCAGTACTTC. This translates into CATDDGAGSDNEQYF.

This sequence joins TRBV27 and TRBJ1-6; 7 bases are shared with TRBD1. V was clipped by 5 bases and J by 7 bases; unmatched bases: 11. Per the germline V gene, CDR1 is MNHEY and CDR2 is SMNVEV (reference sequence). The CDR3 is made up of 16 amino acids. CDR3 nucleotide sequence: TGTGCCAGCAGTCCCTCGACAGGGCCTATAAATTCACCCCTCCACTTT. Translating it yields CASSPSTGPINSPLHF.